These T cell receptor beta chains were read from a single sample in a study of blood T cell repertoires in COVID-19. TCRdb's table, derived via immunoSEQ multiplex PCR, lists solely in-frame clones and lacks some. The table includes roughly 150,000 clones, roughly 90% detected once. The specimen was peripheral blood. The receptors were gathered from a man in his fifties or sixties with active or convalescent COVID-19. CDR3s include the opening cysteine and the closing phenylalanine or tryptophan. The order of the fields is D gene, V gene, CDR3 protein. The D gene is left open where the match is weak.

.,TRBV23-1,CACDTREPSYEQYF
TRBD2,TRBV7-3,CASSPLGGGGSGKSSEQFF
TRBD1,TRBV18,CASSRQGEETQYF
.,TRBV9,CASSVPGDNEQFF
.,TRBV5-1,CASSLGARTTTDTQYF
TRBD2,TRBV9,CASSQPLSAGGRIEQFF
.,TRBV20-1,CSASWGPYEQYF
.,TRBV6-2/TRBV6-3,CASSSYRNSNQPQHF
.,TRBV28,CSVDGRVNTEAFF
TRBD1,TRBV10-3,CASHRDRRNYGYTF
TRBD2,TRBV6-2/TRBV6-3,CASSFGTSGLTYEQYF
TRBD1,TRBV19,CASSNRDRGPGELFF
TRBD1,TRBV5-3,CARSLVAGDSNEKLFF
TRBD2,TRBV24-1,CATSEPSGGTDTQYF